The 7 T cell receptor beta chains below were found in one sample sequenced in a study of shared clonotypes between healthy human individuals. Method: immunoSEQ multiplex PCR; TCRdb's copy keeps in-frame clones and lacks some. The table has about 120,000 clones, approximately 70% seen once. Material for sequencing was memory CD8+ T cells sorted from blood. Indicated subset: CD45RO+ cells pooled with CCR7-negative TemRA cells. Receptor source: a woman in her twenties or thirties in good health.

The chain joins TRBV28 to TRBJ2-7, with TRBD2 identical over 10 bases. Germline CDR1 reads MDHEN; CDR2 reads SYDVKM. The CDR3 contains 16 residues. J lost 3 bases, V lost 1 base, and 6 bases had no gene match. CDR3 residues: CASSLSPSGRVYEQYF. CDR3 sequence (DNA): TGTGCCAGCAGTTTATCTCCTAGCGGGAGAGTCTACGAGCAGTACTTC.

The V and J genes are TRBV9 and TRBJ2-7, with TRBD1 identical over 8 bases. Looked up from germline, CDR1 is SGDLS and CDR2 is YYNGEE. The CDR3 extends over 16 amino acids. The V and J ends lost 4 bases and 0 bases, in that order; junction bases with no gene match: 9. This chain's CDR3 is CASSQGTGLFSYEQYF. Written as DNA, the CDR3 is TGTGCCAGCAGCCAAGGGACAGGACTATTCTCCTACGAGCAGTACTTC.

The V gene is TRBV6-1, the J gene TRBJ1-4, with TRBD1 matching over 7 bases. Trimming cost V 1 base and J 3 bases; bases outside gene matches: 11. The CDR3 is made up of 18 amino acids. Germline loops: CDR1 MNHNS, CDR2 SASEGT. CDR3 in amino acids: CASSEVGAGGYANEKLFF. For the CDR3, the DNA is TGTGCCAGCAGTGAAGTCGGGGCAGGGGGATATGCTAATGAAAAACTGTTTTTT.

The J gene is TRBJ2-2, the V gene TRBV28; D gene ambiguous. There are 17 residues in the CDR3. The germline V gene encodes CDR1 MDHEN and CDR2 SYDVKM. V was clipped by 5 bases and J by 0 bases, with 16 bases between them. CDR3 sequence reads: CASSTILGATNTGELFF. For the CDR3, the DNA is TGTGCCAGCAGTACCATTCTAGGTGCAACGAACACCGGGGAGCTGTTTTTT.

The J gene is TRBJ2-3, the V gene TRBV5-1, with TRBD1 matching over 7 bases. The germline V gene encodes CDR1 SGHRS and CDR2 YFSETQ. This CDR3 has 12 amino acids. V was pared by 4 bases and J by 8 bases, with 4 bases of the junction left unmatched. CDR3 protein: CASSVTGRTQYF. CDR3 nucleotides: TGCGCCAGCAGCGTGACAGGGCGTACGCAGTATTTT. Supplemented by reference TRBV5-1 and TRBJ2-3, the full variable domain reads KAGVTQTPRYLIKTRGQQVTLSCSPISGHRSVSWYQQTPGQGLQFLFEYFSETQRNKGNFPGRFSGRQFSNSRSEMNVSTLELGDSALYLCASSVTGRTQYFGPGTRLTVL.

The chain is built from TRBV6-6 and TRBJ1-2, with D unclear. CDR1 and CDR2 (germline): MNHNY, SVGAGI (reference sequence). The CDR3 sequence is 14 residues long. V dropped 5 bases and J dropped 4 bases, with 14 bases sitting between them. The CDR3 spells CASSPSGGFYGYTF. As DNA, the CDR3 is TGTGCCAGCAGTCCCAGCGGAGGGTTCTATGGCTACACCTTC.

In its sample, this clone is medium-sized. The chain carries TRBV5-1 and TRBJ2-3; TRBD1 is a possible D gene (5 bases). V shed 0 bases and J shed 4 bases, with 12 bases lying between them. The CDR3 is made up of 15 amino acids. Germline loops: CDR1 SGHRS, CDR2 YFSETQ. The CDR3: CASSLESGLADTQYF. Written as DNA, the CDR3 is TGCGCCAGCAGCTTGGAGTCAGGGTTGGCAGATACGCAGTATTTT.